This T cell receptor beta chain was profiled in a study of blood T cell repertoires in COVID-19. The overall study: Acute and convalescent COVID-19 specimens originated in the United States, Italy and Spain. Sample material is recorded as cDNA or gDNA derived from T cells, B-cell-depleted T cells, or PBMCs.

Per the germline V gene, CDR1 is SGHAT and CDR2 is FQNNGV. The CDR3 totals 15 residues. The V end was cut by 5 bases, the J end by 0 bases, with 13 bases between. Per the study methods: By means of reference gene primer amplification, nucleated cell counts were estimated. Data came from immunoSEQ multiplex PCR; TCRdb stores just in-frame clones and leaves some out. D and trimming were read from the DNA, whereas the V and J calls and clone size are those reported in that table. The repertoire consists of 200,000 to 300,000 clones, with 84% occurring once and the leading ten covering 4%. The chain is built from TRBV11-2 and TRBJ1-1; TRBD1 is a possible D gene (6 bases). The clonotype comes from a man in his forties or fifties with acute or convalescent COVID-19. Sequenced sample: peripheral blood. CDR3 sequence (DNA): TGTGCCAGCAGCCCTCAGGGGACGTTGAACACTGAAGCTTTCTTT. Its protein is CASSPQGTLNTEAFF.